Sequencing of this TCR beta chain was carried out in a study of blood T cell repertoires in COVID-19. Study-level information: The origin of the acute and convalescent COVID-19 samples was the United States, Italy and Spain. The analysed material was cDNA or gDNA that came from T cells, B-cell-depleted T cells, or PBMCs.

In the authors' methods: Nucleated cell counts were estimated from reference gene primer amplification. The repertoire was sequenced with immunoSEQ multiplex PCR; TCRdb's copy has only in-frame clones and lacks some. V, J and clone size are taken as reported in that table, and D and trimming were inferred from the DNA itself. Counted here are about 260,000 clones, roughly 90% occurring once; the ten biggest clones make up roughly 4%. Germline V gene lookup returns CDR1 MNHEY and CDR2 SVGAGI. J lost 4 bases, V lost 2 bases, and 4 bases had no gene match. This CDR3 contains 15 residues. The clonotype was recovered from a man aged 55 to 70 who had recovered from COVID-19. This chain connects TRBV6-5 to TRBJ1-1, with TRBD1 identical over 10 bases. The sample consisted of peripheral blood. In nucleotides, the CDR3 is TGTGCCAGCAGTTACAGGCGGACAGGGGGCACTGAAGCTTTCTTT. Translating gives CASSYRRTGGTEAFF.